One sample yielded the 27 T cell receptor beta chains listed below, sequenced in a study of T cells in Graves' hyperthyroidism and ophthalmopathy. Researchers amplified the TCR beta CDR3 regions from RNA transcripts. HTBI primers drove first-round RT-PCR of the TCR CDR3. Via MiXCR, TCRdb re-called the multiplex PCR reads, giving one row per CDR3 protein. Counted here are roughly 740,000 distinct CDR3 sequences, around 17% occurring once; the ten biggest clones make up around 8%. Sequences were obtained from blood. The receptors derive from a man aged 18 to 35 with Graves' hyperthyroidism.

J is TRBJ1-1 and V is TRBV7-9; D possibly corresponds to TRBD1 (6 bases). In germline, CDR1 is SEHNR, CDR2 FQNEAQ (reference sequence). V lost 5 bases to trimming and J lost 6 bases, with 13 bases between them. The CDR3 consists of 13 residues. CDR3 DNA sequence: TGTGCCAGCAGCCGACAGGTTAACGCTGAAGCTTTCTTT. The encoded protein is CASSRQVNAEAFF.

The V call is TRBV6-5, the J call TRBJ2-7; no firm D call. Germline CDR1 reads MNHEY; CDR2 reads SVGAGI. The V gene lost 1 base and the J gene lost 0 bases, with 7 bases spanning the gap. CDR3 length equals 14 residues. The CDR3 bases are TGTGCCAGCAGTTACTTTGCAGCCTCCTACGAGCAGTACTTC. This gives the protein CASSYFAASYEQYF.

This clonotype was observed a handful of times. This chain uses TRBV20-1 with TRBJ2-2; D might be TRBD2 (6 bases). The CDR3 covers 17 residues. V lost 5 bases, J lost 5 bases, and 24 bases lay in between. Germline CDR1 DFQATT, CDR2 SNEGSKA (reference sequence). The DNA for the CDR3 is TGCAGTGCTCCCCCGTTCCAGGAGGGCCACGGAACCGGGGAGCTGTTTTTT. Translated: CSAPPFQEGHGTGELFF.

This clonotype has more than one count but fewer than ten. The chain combines TRBV7-8 with TRBJ2-7, with a possible D match to TRBD1 (6 bases). Trimming pared 6 bases from V and 1 base from J, leaving 19 bases between. This CDR3 has 16 residues. Germline CDR1 SGHVS, CDR2 FQNEAQ. The CDR3 sequence: CASSFRGTLRSYEQYF. The CDR3 coding sequence is TGTGCCAGCAGTTTTAGGGGGACACTCCGATCCTACGAGCAGTACTTC.

This clonotype was found many times. The chain recombines TRBV20-1 with TRBJ2-4; 12 bases align to TRBD2. Trimming removed 1 base from V and 9 bases from J; junction bases left unmatched: 7. The V gene's germline CDR1 is DFQATT and CDR2 SNEGSKA (reference sequence). The CDR3 spans 15 residues. DNA for the CDR3: TGCAGTGCTAGAGCTTCGACTAGCGGGAGAAGCATTCAGTACTTC. It codes for CSARASTSGRSIQYF.

This chain connects TRBV20-1 to TRBJ1-3; perhaps TRBD1 as D (5 bases). Trimming left V 0 bases short and J 6 bases short, with 9 bases between. CDR3 length: 13 amino acids. From germline, CDR1 is DFQATT and CDR2 SNEGSKA (reference sequence). The CDR3 reads CSAREGVTNTIYF. CDR3 coding DNA: TGCAGTGCTAGAGAGGGGGTAACAAACACCATATATTTT.

The chain is built from TRBV24-1 and TRBJ2-1; 12 positions match TRBD2. CDR1 KGHDR and CDR2 SFDVKD come from the germline V gene. This CDR3 comprises 13 residues. Trimming took 7 bases from V and 13 from J; bases not matched to a gene: 7. CDR3 loop: CATRDPSGRAQFF. CDR3 DNA: TGTGCCACCAGGGACCCTAGCGGGAGGGCCCAGTTCTTC.

There are many counts of this clonotype. J is TRBJ2-3 and V is TRBV2; D may be TRBD1 (6 bases). V was clipped by 4 bases and J by 3 bases, with 14 bases between them. CDR1 is SNHLY, CDR2 FYNNEI, per germline. The CDR3 is 15 residues long. In DNA form, the CDR3 reads TGTGCCAGCAGTGTACAGGGTCTCTTTACAGATACGCAGTATTTT. Protein sequence: CASSVQGLFTDTQYF.

This clonotype appeared once. A read error is possible here, since a much larger clone lies one base away. This sequence joins TRBV5-4 and TRBJ2-3; D might be TRBD1 or TRBD2, each matching 5 bases. The CDR3 consists of 14 residues. V was cut by 5 bases and J by 0 bases, with 10 bases left in between. Germline CDR1 SGHNT, CDR2 YYREEE (reference sequence). The DNA of the CDR3 is TGTGCCAGCAGACCCGGGACGAGCACAGATACGCAGTATTTT. Encoded protein: CASRPGTSTDTQYF.

This clonotype came up once. The chain is built from TRBV14 and TRBJ2-7, with TRBD2 identical over 7 bases. The V gene end was trimmed by 2 bases and the J gene end by 4 bases; junction bases not matched to a gene: 8. Germline V gene lookup returns CDR1 SGHDN and CDR2 FVKESK. The CDR3 extends over 15 amino acids. CDR3 DNA: TGTGCCAGCAGCCAATTTGAACTAGCGCCTTACGAGCAGTACTTC. As protein: CASSQFELAPYEQYF.

The chain uses TRBV18 and TRBJ2-6; D is unresolved. Trimming shortened V by 5 bases and J by 3 bases, and 8 bases separated the two germline ends. The CDR3 consists of 14 residues. Looked up from germline, CDR1 is KGHSH and CDR2 is LQKENI. CDR3 sequence: CASSSIVGANVLTF. As DNA, the CDR3 is TGTGCCAGCTCATCAATCGTTGGGGCCAACGTCCTGACTTTC. The variable domain in full, completed from reference TRBV18 and TRBJ2-6, reads NAGVMQNPRHLVRRRGQEARLRCSPMKGHSHVYWYRQLPEEGLKFMVYLQKENIIDESGMPKERFSAEFPKEGPSILRIQQVVRGDSAAYFCASSSIVGANVLTFGAGSRLTVL.

This clonotype was counted at least ten times. V gene TRBV27 combines with J gene TRBJ2-4; 7 positions agree with TRBD1. The junction had 2 bases not matched to a gene; V was cut back by 5 bases and J by 1 base. Germline V gene data show CDR1 as MNHEY and CDR2 as SMNVEV (reference sequence). The length of the CDR3 is 14 residues. The CDR3 is CASSQQGAKNIQYF. CDR3 DNA sequence: TGTGCCAGCAGTCAACAGGGGGCCAAAAACATTCAGTACTTC.

This clonotype was observed a few times. The chain links TRBV20-1 to TRBJ2-1; 8 bases fit TRBD2. Unmatched junction bases numbered 11, after V lost 4 bases and J lost 9 bases. The CDR3 has 14 amino acids. The germline V gene has CDR1 DFQATT and CDR2 SNEGSKA (reference sequence). Written as DNA, the CDR3 is TGCAGTGCTATCGGGGTGGCGGGAGGAACTGAGCAGTTCTTC. As protein: CSAIGVAGGTEQFF.

At least ten counts were recorded for this clonotype. The rearrangement joins TRBV20-1 to TRBJ1-4, with D unclear. This CDR3 is built from 12 residues. With 6 bases removed from V and 4 bases from J, the gap between germline ends came to 9 bases. CDR1 and CDR2 (germline): DFQATT, SNEGSKA (reference sequence). This chain's CDR3 is CSAAGGNEKLFF. For the CDR3, the DNA is TGCAGTGCCGCGGGCGGTAATGAAAAACTGTTTTTT.

This clonotype has a handful of counts. A much larger clone is a single base away; this may be a read error. V and J are TRBV30 and TRBJ1-1; D may be TRBD1 (5 bases). CDR3 length: 13 residues. Germline V lookup: CDR1 GTSNPN, CDR2 SVGIG (reference sequence). Trimming shortened V by 2 bases and J by 4 bases, and 11 bases separated the two germline ends. The DNA of the CDR3 is TGTGCCTGGAGTCAGGGTGTAAGCACTGAAGCTTTCTTT. Amino acids: CAWSQGVSTEAFF.

There are a few counts of this clonotype. The J gene is TRBJ1-5, the V gene TRBV6-1, with D unclear. CDR1 is MNHNS, CDR2 SASEGT, per germline. The CDR3 has 15 residues. V lost 3 bases to trimming and J lost 0 bases, with 9 bases between them. The CDR3 reads CASSDVGGSNQPQHF. CDR3 bases: TGTGCCAGCAGTGACGTAGGTGGTAGCAATCAGCCCCAGCATTTT.

This clonotype was picked up many times. The V and J genes are TRBV19 and TRBJ1-5; D uncertain. This CDR3 region has 12 residues. Germline V CDR1 and CDR2: LNHDA, SQIVND (reference sequence). The CDR3 loop is CATGLGNQPQHF. CDR3 DNA: TGTGCTACTGGGTTAGGCAATCAGCCCCAGCATTTT.

There are many counts of this clonotype. The rearrangement uses TRBV20-1 and TRBJ2-3; perhaps TRBD2 as D (5 bases). V was pared by 5 bases and J by 0 bases, with 15 bases between. This CDR3 is built from 15 residues. CDR1 is DFQATT, CDR2 SNEGSKA, per germline (reference sequence). The CDR3 sequence: CSALERSSSTDTQYF. CDR3 in DNA: TGCAGTGCTCTCGAGCGGAGCTCTAGCACAGATACGCAGTATTTT.

This clonotype was seen only a few times. The chain has TRBV20-1 and TRBJ2-7, with 7 bases matching TRBD1. V shed 7 bases and J 1 base; nucleotides not matched to a gene: 16. The CDR3 sequence is 16 residues long. CDR1 and CDR2 (germline): DFQATT, SNEGSKA (reference sequence). CDR3 in amino acids: CSVIHPTGTVSYEQYF. The DNA of the CDR3 is TGCAGTGTCATCCACCCGACCGGGACAGTATCCTACGAGCAGTACTTC.

This clonotype appeared many times. The chain is built from TRBV6-1 and TRBJ2-7; unclear D gene. Germline-derived CDR1 and CDR2 are MNHNS and SASEGT. The CDR3 length is 13 residues. Trimming stripped 5 bases from V and 0 bases from J, with 8 bases between. DNA for the CDR3: TGTGCCAGCAGTTCGACAAACTCCTACGAGCAGTACTTC. Amino acids: CASSSTNSYEQYF.

The chain couples TRBV5-1 to TRBJ2-7, with TRBD2 matching over 14 bases. This CDR3 spans 18 amino acids. Germline-derived CDR1 and CDR2 are SGHRS and YFSETQ. V gave up 4 bases and J gave up 9 bases; unmatched junction bases: 18. The CDR3 here is CASSNQPGLAGVFSRQYF. The CDR3 region has the DNA TGCGCCAGCAGCAATCAACCGGGACTAGCGGGAGTGTTTTCGCGGCAGTACTTC.

The J gene is TRBJ2-7, the V gene TRBV5-1, with TRBD1 as a possible D gene (6 bases). V was cut by 0 bases and J by 6 bases, with 13 bases left in between. Looked up from germline, CDR1 is SGHRS and CDR2 is YFSETQ. The CDR3 sequence is 14 residues long. The CDR3 sequence: CASSLGQGSFEQYF. The DNA of the CDR3 is TGCGCCAGCAGCTTGGGGCAGGGGAGTTTCGAGCAGTACTTC.

This clonotype was recorded at least ten times. The chain combines TRBV29-1 with TRBJ2-3; TRBD2 matches at 7 bases. This CDR3 has 14 amino acids. Trimming cost V 1 base and J 2 bases; bases outside gene matches: 3. CDR1 and CDR2 from the germline V gene are SQVTM and ANQGSEA. The chain's CDR3 is CSVEGLAITDTQYF. The CDR3, as DNA: TGCAGCGTTGAAGGACTAGCAATCACAGATACGCAGTATTTT.

In the case of this clonotype: Being one base from a much bigger clone, this may be a read error. The chain employs TRBV6-6 and TRBJ2-1; 7 nucleotides match TRBD1. The CDR3 has 14 amino acids. Looked up from germline, CDR1 is MNHNY and CDR2 is SVGAGI (reference sequence). Germline trimming cut 2 bases from V and 3 bases from J; bases unmatched to any gene: 1. The CDR3 is CASSYGDSYNEQFF. The CDR3 DNA follows: TGTGCCAGCAGTTACGGGGACAGCTACAATGAGCAGTTCTTC.

This clonotype was recorded many times. The gene calls are TRBV6-1 and TRBJ2-5; perhaps TRBD2 as D (6 bases). The CDR3 spans 13 residues. Germline V CDR1 and CDR2: MNHNS, SASEGT. V shed 2 bases and J shed 4 bases, with 8 bases lying between them. The CDR3 DNA follows: TGTGCCAGCAGTGAACAGGGAGGAGAGACCCAGTACTTC. It translates to CASSEQGGETQYF.

This clonotype was counted ten times or more. The CDR3 region has the DNA TGTGCCAGCAGTTTGGTCTCTGGGGCCAACGTCCTGACTTTC. It codes for CASSLVSGANVLTF. The chain is built from TRBV28 and TRBJ2-6; D uncertain. Germline CDR1 reads MDHEN; CDR2 reads SYDVKM. The CDR3 length is 14 residues. The V gene lost 3 bases and the J gene lost 0 bases, with 3 bases spanning the gap.

This clonotype has more than one count but fewer than ten. The chain links TRBV19 to TRBJ1-6; the D is unclear. Trimming removed 6 bases at V and 4 bases at J, with 10 bases between. The CDR3 runs 14 residues. The V gene's germline CDR1 is LNHDA and CDR2 SQIVND (reference sequence). CDR3 loop: CASRADAYNSPLHF. The CDR3 region has the DNA TGTGCCAGTAGGGCGGACGCGTATAATTCACCCCTCCACTTT.